The rows below give T cell receptor beta chains drawn from one sample of a study of T cell responses to AZD1222 COVID-19 vaccine. The protocol was immunoSEQ multiplex PCR, while the TCRdb copy is restricted to in-frame clones and leaves out a portion. The sample has 110,000 to 150,000 clones, 70% to 90% seen once. Sequences were derived from peripheral blood, sampled on day 0 of AZD1222 vaccination. These receptors all come from an adult in good health. Each CDR3 is given with its conserved first and last residue. D genes are given only for firm matches. Some rows have no size entry. The others give once, few or many, or a class for an expanded clone.

J gene: TRBJ2-2
V gene: TRBV7-9
D gene: NA
CDR3 length: 19
clone size: NA
CDR3 DNA: TGTGCCAGCAGCTTTTTCCCCAGGAGCGAGGACGCGAACACCGGGGAGCTGTTTTTT
CDR3 protein: CASSFFPRSEDANTGELFF

J gene: TRBJ2-4
V gene: TRBV5-1
D gene: TRBD1
CDR3 length: 17
clone size: NA
CDR3 DNA: TGCGCCAGCAGCTTGGGTTGGACAGGGGGCCCTACTTCCCAACAGTACTTC
CDR3 protein: CASSLGWTGGPTSQQYF

J gene: TRBJ1-1
V gene: TRBV5-1
D gene: TRBD1
CDR3 length: 16
clone size: NA
CDR3 DNA: TGCGCCAGCAGCCCCGGGGACAGGGACACGAACACTGAAGCTTTCTTT
CDR3 protein: CASSPGDRDTNTEAFF

J gene: TRBJ1-3
V gene: TRBV5-4
D gene: TRBD1
CDR3 length: 16
clone size: NA
CDR3 DNA: TGTGCCAGCAGCCTAGGACAGGGGATGGCTGGAAACACCATATATTTT
CDR3 protein: CASSLGQGMAGNTIYF

J gene: TRBJ2-1
V gene: TRBV9
D gene: TRBD1
CDR3 length: 15
clone size: once
CDR3 DNA: TGTGCCAGCAGCGCGGTGGGACAGGGGTCCGATGAGCAGTTCTTC
CDR3 protein: CASSAVGQGSDEQFF

J gene: TRBJ2-7
V gene: TRBV5-1
D gene: TRBD2
CDR3 length: 15
clone size: NA
CDR3 DNA: TGCGCCAGCAGCTCAAAGCGGGAGCGCATCGACGAGCAGTACTTC
CDR3 protein: CASSSKRERIDEQYF

J gene: TRBJ2-5
V gene: TRBV11-2
D gene: TRBD2
CDR3 length: 15
clone size: NA
CDR3 DNA: TGTGCCAGCAGCTTATTAAGCGGGGGAGGAGAGACCCAGTACTTC
CDR3 protein: CASSLLSGGGETQYF

J gene: TRBJ1-2
V gene: TRBV15
D gene: NA
CDR3 length: 11
clone size: NA
CDR3 DNA: TGTGCCACCAGCAGCGGCTGGGGCTACACCTTC
CDR3 protein: CATSSGWGYTF

J gene: TRBJ2-2
V gene: TRBV29-1
D gene: NA
CDR3 length: 15
clone size: once
CDR3 DNA: TGCAGCGCGTCCTGGGGGAGGAAGAACACCGGGGAGCTGTTTTTT
CDR3 protein: CSASWGRKNTGELFF

J gene: TRBJ2-2
V gene: TRBV7-8
D gene: NA
CDR3 length: 19
clone size: once
CDR3 DNA: TGTGCCAGCAGCTTAGGGCGACTATCTGACAGGCGGAACACCGGGGAGCTGTTTTTT
CDR3 protein: CASSLGRLSDRRNTGELFF

J gene: TRBJ2-2
V gene: TRBV6-4
D gene: TRBD2
CDR3 length: 16
clone size: NA
CDR3 DNA: TGTGCCAGCAGTGGACTAGCGGGGGCCAACACCGGGGAGCTGTTTTTT
CDR3 protein: CASSGLAGANTGELFF

J gene: TRBJ2-7
V gene: TRBV18
D gene: NA
CDR3 length: 14
clone size: NA
CDR3 DNA: TGTGCCAGCTCACCACAACTATCTCCCTACGAGCAGTACTTC
CDR3 protein: CASSPQLSPYEQYF

J gene: TRBJ2-2
V gene: TRBV7-2
D gene: TRBD2
CDR3 length: 17
clone size: NA
CDR3 DNA: TGTGCCAGCAGCTTAGCGAAAGTAGCGGGAGTCACCGGGGAGCTGTTTTTT
CDR3 protein: CASSLAKVAGVTGELFF

J gene: TRBJ1-2
V gene: TRBV20-1
D gene: NA
CDR3 length: 11
clone size: NA
CDR3 DNA: TGCAGTGCACGGTTACCCTATGGCTACACCTTC
CDR3 protein: CSARLPYGYTF

J gene: TRBJ1-6
V gene: TRBV13
D gene: TRBD1
CDR3 length: 17
clone size: NA
CDR3 DNA: TGTGCCAGCAGCCAACACACAAACAGGGGGCCTAATTCACCCCTCCACTTT
CDR3 protein: CASSQHTNRGPNSPLHF

J gene: TRBJ1-1
V gene: TRBV5-1
D gene: NA
CDR3 length: 15
clone size: NA
CDR3 DNA: TGCGCCAGCAGCTATTACAGCCCTGAGAACACTGAAGCTTTCTTT
CDR3 protein: CASSYYSPENTEAFF

J gene: TRBJ2-5
V gene: TRBV6-1
D gene: TRBD1
CDR3 length: 17
clone size: NA
CDR3 DNA: TGTGCCAGCAGTGACCCAACGACAGGGCAGGGGGAAGAGACCCAGTACTTC
CDR3 protein: CASSDPTTGQGEETQYF

J gene: TRBJ1-5
V gene: TRBV15
D gene: NA
CDR3 length: 15
clone size: NA
CDR3 DNA: TGTGCCACCAGCAGAGCAACAGACAAGCATCAGCCCCAGCATTTT
CDR3 protein: CATSRATDKHQPQHF

J gene: TRBJ1-2
V gene: TRBV2
D gene: NA
CDR3 length: 14
clone size: NA
CDR3 DNA: TGTGCCAGCAAGGTCTCCGGGCCCTCTGAGGGCTACACCTTC
CDR3 protein: CASKVSGPSEGYTF

J gene: TRBJ2-1
V gene: TRBV5-1
D gene: NA
CDR3 length: 15
clone size: NA
CDR3 DNA: TGCGCCAGCAGCTTGTCCTCTCCTTACTACAATGAGCAGTTCTTC
CDR3 protein: CASSLSSPYYNEQFF

J gene: TRBJ1-1
V gene: TRBV7-2
D gene: NA
CDR3 length: 14
clone size: NA
CDR3 DNA: TGTGCCAGCAGCTTAGTTGGGAGGAACACTGAAGCTTTCTTT
CDR3 protein: CASSLVGRNTEAFF

J gene: TRBJ2-7
V gene: TRBV4-2
D gene: TRBD2
CDR3 length: 15
clone size: once
CDR3 DNA: TGTGCCAGCAGCCAGGGACTAGCGGAGCCCTACGAGCAGTACTTC
CDR3 protein: CASSQGLAEPYEQYF

J gene: TRBJ1-1
V gene: TRBV10-2
D gene: NA
CDR3 length: 12
clone size: NA
CDR3 DNA: TGCGCCAGCAAATATGGAGTGAGTGAAGCTTTCTTT
CDR3 protein: CASKYGVSEAFF

J gene: TRBJ2-3
V gene: TRBV5-5
D gene: TRBD2
CDR3 length: 14
clone size: NA
CDR3 DNA: TGTGCCAGCACCCGAACGGGGGGGCAGAGTACGCAGTATTTT
CDR3 protein: CASTRTGGQSTQYF

J gene: TRBJ1-2
V gene: TRBV5-1
D gene: NA
CDR3 length: 13
clone size: NA
CDR3 DNA: TGCGCCAGCAGCTTTCAACAGGGAAATGGCTACACCTTC
CDR3 protein: CASSFQQGNGYTF

J gene: TRBJ1-1
V gene: TRBV6-1
D gene: NA
CDR3 length: 12
clone size: NA
CDR3 DNA: TGTGCCAGCAGTGAATCGTGGGATGAAGCTTTCTTT
CDR3 protein: CASSESWDEAFF

J gene: TRBJ2-2
V gene: TRBV2
D gene: NA
CDR3 length: 14
clone size: once
CDR3 DNA: TGTGCCAGCAGGGGCAACACGAACACCGGGGAGCTGTTTTTT
CDR3 protein: CASRGNTNTGELFF

J gene: TRBJ1-2
V gene: TRBV29-1
D gene: NA
CDR3 length: 14
clone size: NA
CDR3 DNA: TGCAGCGTTGAAAGGAGGGGGTCCCACTATGGCTACACCTTC
CDR3 protein: CSVERRGSHYGYTF

J gene: TRBJ1-2
V gene: TRBV5-4
D gene: NA
CDR3 length: 17
clone size: NA
CDR3 DNA: TGTGCCAGCAGCTTGGTGGGGTCGTACAGTCCTTCCGGTGGCTACACCTTC
CDR3 protein: CASSLVGSYSPSGGYTF

J gene: TRBJ2-2
V gene: TRBV18
D gene: NA
CDR3 length: 15
clone size: NA
CDR3 DNA: TGTGCCAGCTCACCACAGGGTGGCTTGTCCGGGGAGCTGTTTTTT
CDR3 protein: CASSPQGGLSGELFF

J gene: TRBJ2-2
V gene: TRBV25-1
D gene: NA
CDR3 length: 13
clone size: NA
CDR3 DNA: TGTGCCAGCAGCCATACTAGAGGCGGGGAGCTGTTTTTT
CDR3 protein: CASSHTRGGELFF

J gene: TRBJ2-1
V gene: TRBV6-4
D gene: TRBD2
CDR3 length: 14
clone size: NA
CDR3 DNA: TGTGCCAGCAGTGACAGCGGGGTCTACAATGAGCAGTTCTTC
CDR3 protein: CASSDSGVYNEQFF

J gene: TRBJ2-2
V gene: TRBV7-9
D gene: NA
CDR3 length: 14
clone size: NA
CDR3 DNA: TGTGCCAGCAGCTTAGCAAGGGAGGCCGGGGAGCTGTTTTTT
CDR3 protein: CASSLAREAGELFF

J gene: TRBJ2-3
V gene: TRBV27
D gene: TRBD2
CDR3 length: 15
clone size: NA
CDR3 DNA: TGTGCCAGCAGTCTAATAGCGGGGGGCCCCGATACGCAGTATTTT
CDR3 protein: CASSLIAGGPDTQYF

J gene: TRBJ2-7
V gene: TRBV29-1
D gene: TRBD1
CDR3 length: 18
clone size: NA
CDR3 DNA: TGCAGCGTTGTAAGTTGGGGTGTTTCCGGGACAGGGTCCTACGAGCAGTACTTC
CDR3 protein: CSVVSWGVSGTGSYEQYF

J gene: TRBJ1-2
V gene: TRBV14
D gene: NA
CDR3 length: 14
clone size: NA
CDR3 DNA: TGTGCCAGCAGCCAAGGAACCGTTTACTATGGCTACACCTTC
CDR3 protein: CASSQGTVYYGYTF

J gene: TRBJ1-2
V gene: TRBV27
D gene: NA
CDR3 length: 13
clone size: NA
CDR3 DNA: TGTGCCAGCTGGGGCACCTCTAACTATGGCTACACCTTC
CDR3 protein: CASWGTSNYGYTF